This T cell receptor beta chain appears in the sequencing data of a study of blood T cell repertoires in COVID-19 (dated by TCRdb to about 2020). Notes on the research overall: Samples covering the acute and convalescent phases of COVID-19 were provided by collaborators in the United States, Italy and Spain. A de-identified subject ID, COVID-19 status, age in years and sex were almost always included in the sample metadata. Where HLA class I and class II types were available, the types were taken from metadata supplied by the sample provider, not from assay-based typing. The material from the prospective study consisted of cDNA or gDNA derived from T cells, B-cell-depleted T cells, or PBMCs. The samples were drawn from the first 160 participants of the ongoing ImmuneRACE study and from 1,200 or so subjects provided by 6 global collaborators. The repertoires were released in a freely available public database meant as a resource for research on the immune response to SARS-CoV-2. Subjects who had been exposed to COVID-19, were actively infected with it, or had recovered from it provided the deeply sampled blood TCRbeta repertoires that made up the dataset. What the work shows at the level of the full study, not this receptor alone: Clinical and demographic metadata were provided uncurated, with the amount varying by source and participant.

The immunoSEQ Assay, a bias-controlled multiplex PCR, was used to amplify TCRbeta CDR3 regions from genomic DNA. For the original study's pipeline: Within the assay, amplification of reference gene primers was used to estimate how many nucleated cells each sample contained. To quantify the absolute abundance of each unique TCRbeta CDR3 rearrangement, sequence reads were collapsed and filtered. For each sample, productive Simpson clonality was calculated by taking the square root of Simpson's diversity index across productive rearrangements. This is the immuneACCESS table as TCRdb keeps it, with only in-frame sequences that have V and J called. A part of the clones is gone; compared with another copy, unresolved V genes explain less than half, and the rest is unexplained. V, J and clone size derive from that table, while D and trimming were established from the DNA sequence. This sample comprises about 65,000 clones, under 95% of them detected only once. Approximately 2.6% of the sample goes to the ten largest clones.

Regarding this clone: The specificity of this receptor is unknown. No base qualities exist here, and no much larger clone lies one base off it.

Whole blood was collected in K2EDTA tubes by collaborating institutions according to the institutions' own protocols. Collaborator samples were shipped for TCRbeta analysis as frozen whole blood, isolated PBMCs, or DNA extracted from either sample type. Based on the germline V gene, the CDR1 and CDR2 sequences are LGHNA and YNFKEQ. Trimming accounts for 2 bases at V and 5 bases at J, while the number of junction bases matched to no gene is 9. The CDR3 has 16 amino acids, counting the end cysteine and phenylalanine. The DNA shown is the 48-base CDR3, in frame from base 1. This receptor chain uses TRBV4-2 and TRBJ2-7, and 10 junction bases match TRBD2. The clonotype was recovered from a man between 65 and 85 years old with active COVID-19. What was sequenced was peripheral blood. CDR3 region: CASSQSSGGPPHEQYF. The sequence in DNA is TGTGCCAGCAGCCAAAGTAGCGGGGGGCCCCCCCACGAGCAGTACTTC.